This T cell receptor (beta chain) comes out of a study of cytomegalovirus exposure and HLA in healthy donors. Concerning this clone: Its target is unknown.

The data were produced by immunoSEQ multiplex PCR, yet TCRdb's version contains in-frame clones alone and is incomplete. The repertoire holds hundreds of thousands of clones, with approximately 90% as singletons. With V trimmed by 0 bases and J by 3 bases, 7 bases remained unmatched. Per the germline V gene, CDR1 is MNHEY and CDR2 is SVGAGI. This CDR3 is built from 16 residues. Regarding the study as a whole: The study flagged about 160 TCR beta chains as cytomegalovirus-associated. Specificity of three CMV-associated chains for CMV antigens was verified in vitro. Within the 130 or so validation repertoires, first-cohort TCR clusters tended to co-occur, according to a later analysis.

The rearrangement uses TRBV6-5 and TRBJ2-5, with 7 positions matching TRBD2. The sample was PBMCs. The sequence derives from a woman between 18 and 29 years old in good health and CMV-seronegative. Here the CDR3 DNA reads TGTGCCAGCAGTTACTCGACTTGGGGGGGGAAAGAGACCCAGTACTTC. Amino acids: CASSYSTWGGKETQYF.